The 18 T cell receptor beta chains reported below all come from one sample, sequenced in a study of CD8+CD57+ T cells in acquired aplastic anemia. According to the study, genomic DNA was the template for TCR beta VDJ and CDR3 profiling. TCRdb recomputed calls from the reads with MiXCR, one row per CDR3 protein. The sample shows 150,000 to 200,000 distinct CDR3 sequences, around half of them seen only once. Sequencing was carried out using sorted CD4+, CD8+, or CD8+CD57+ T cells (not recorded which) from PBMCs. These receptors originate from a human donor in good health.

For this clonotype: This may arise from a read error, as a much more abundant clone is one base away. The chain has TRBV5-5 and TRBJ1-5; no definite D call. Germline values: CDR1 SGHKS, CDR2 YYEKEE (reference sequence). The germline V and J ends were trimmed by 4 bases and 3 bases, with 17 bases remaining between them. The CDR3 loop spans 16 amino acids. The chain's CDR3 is CASSTGFQVTNQPQHF. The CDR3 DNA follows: TGTGCCAGCAGCACGGGATTCCAGGTGACCAATCAGCCCCAGCATTTT.

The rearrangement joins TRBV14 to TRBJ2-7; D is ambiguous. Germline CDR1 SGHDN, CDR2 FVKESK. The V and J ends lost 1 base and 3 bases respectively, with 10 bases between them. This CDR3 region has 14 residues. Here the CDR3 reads CASSQGRASYEQYF. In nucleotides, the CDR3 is TGTGCCAGCAGCCAAGGCCGGGCAAGCTACGAGCAGTACTTC.

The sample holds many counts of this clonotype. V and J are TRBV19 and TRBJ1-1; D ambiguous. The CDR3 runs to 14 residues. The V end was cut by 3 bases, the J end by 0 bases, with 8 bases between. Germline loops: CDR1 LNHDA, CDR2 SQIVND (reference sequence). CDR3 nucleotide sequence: TGTGCCAGTAGTATCGGGAGGGTGAACACTGAAGCTTTCTTT. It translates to CASSIGRVNTEAFF.

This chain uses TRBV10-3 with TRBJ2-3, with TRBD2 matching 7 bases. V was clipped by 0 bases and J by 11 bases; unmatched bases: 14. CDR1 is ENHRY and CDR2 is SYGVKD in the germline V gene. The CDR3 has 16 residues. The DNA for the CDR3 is TGTGCCATCAGTGAGTCGGGGGGGAGGCAAAAAAATGAGCAGTATTTT. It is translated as CAISESGGRQKNEQYF.

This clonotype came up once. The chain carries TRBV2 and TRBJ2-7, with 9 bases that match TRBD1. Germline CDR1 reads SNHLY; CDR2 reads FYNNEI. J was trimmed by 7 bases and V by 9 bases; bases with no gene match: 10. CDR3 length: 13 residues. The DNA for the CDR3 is TGTGCCAGTGAGGGACAGGGTTTGAGGGAGCAGTACTTC. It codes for CASEGQGLREQYF.

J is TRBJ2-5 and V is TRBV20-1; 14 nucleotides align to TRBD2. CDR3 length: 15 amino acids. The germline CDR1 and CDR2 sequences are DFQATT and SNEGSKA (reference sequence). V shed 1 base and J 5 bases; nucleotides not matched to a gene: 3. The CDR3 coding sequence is TGCAGTGCTAGAGGACTAGCGGGGGGGCGGGAGACCCAGTACTTC. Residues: CSARGLAGGRETQYF.

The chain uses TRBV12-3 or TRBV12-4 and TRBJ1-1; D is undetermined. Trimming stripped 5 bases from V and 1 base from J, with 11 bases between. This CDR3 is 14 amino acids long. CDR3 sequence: CASSRYGRNTEAFF. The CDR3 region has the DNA TGTGCCAGCAGTCGATACGGACGGAACACTGAAGCTTTCTTT.

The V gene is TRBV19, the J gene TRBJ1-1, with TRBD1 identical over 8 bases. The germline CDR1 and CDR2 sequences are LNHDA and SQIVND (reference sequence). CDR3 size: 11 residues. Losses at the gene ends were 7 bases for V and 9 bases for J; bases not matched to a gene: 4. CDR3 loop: CASTRTGQAFF. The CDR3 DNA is TGTGCCAGTACCAGGACAGGGCAAGCTTTCTTT.

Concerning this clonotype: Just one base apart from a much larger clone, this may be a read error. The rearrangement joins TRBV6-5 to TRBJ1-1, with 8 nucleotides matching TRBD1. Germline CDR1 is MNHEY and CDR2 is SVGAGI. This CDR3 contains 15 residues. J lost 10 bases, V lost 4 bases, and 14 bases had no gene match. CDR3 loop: CASSCSYWTGQGAFF. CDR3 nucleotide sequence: TGTGCCAGCAGTTGCTCCTATTGGACAGGGCAAGGAGCTTTCTTT.

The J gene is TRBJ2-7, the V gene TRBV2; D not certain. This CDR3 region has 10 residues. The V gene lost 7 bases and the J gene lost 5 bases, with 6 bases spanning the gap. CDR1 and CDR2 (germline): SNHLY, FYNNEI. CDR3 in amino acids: CASTGHEQYF. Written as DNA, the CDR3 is TGTGCCAGCACCGGTCACGAGCAGTACTTC.

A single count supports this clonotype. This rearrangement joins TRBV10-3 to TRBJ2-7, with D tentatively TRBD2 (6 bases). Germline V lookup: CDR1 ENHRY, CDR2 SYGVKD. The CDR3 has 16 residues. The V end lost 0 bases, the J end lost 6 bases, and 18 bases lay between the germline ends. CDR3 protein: CAISESGGDTLGEQYF. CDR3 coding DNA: TGTGCCATCAGTGAGTCTGGCGGGGATACCCTAGGCGAGCAGTACTTC.

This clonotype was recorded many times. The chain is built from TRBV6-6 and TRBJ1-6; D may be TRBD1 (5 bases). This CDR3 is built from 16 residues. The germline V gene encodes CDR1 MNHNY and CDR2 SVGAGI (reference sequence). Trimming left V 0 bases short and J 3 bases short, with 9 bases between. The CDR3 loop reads CASSYSKGVYNSPLHF. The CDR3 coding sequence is TGTGCCAGCAGTTACTCGAAAGGGGTCTATAATTCACCCCTCCACTTT.

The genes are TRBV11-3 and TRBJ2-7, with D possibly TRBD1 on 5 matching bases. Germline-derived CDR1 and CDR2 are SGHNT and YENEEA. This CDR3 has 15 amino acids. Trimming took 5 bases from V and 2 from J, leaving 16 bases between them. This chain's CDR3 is CASSQWPTGPYEQYF. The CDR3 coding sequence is TGTGCCAGCAGCCAGTGGCCAACAGGCCCCTACGAGCAGTACTTC.

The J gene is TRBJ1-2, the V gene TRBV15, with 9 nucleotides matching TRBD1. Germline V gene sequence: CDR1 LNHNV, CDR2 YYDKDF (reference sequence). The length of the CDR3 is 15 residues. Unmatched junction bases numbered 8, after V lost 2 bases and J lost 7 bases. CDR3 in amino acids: CATSRPGQGYGGYTF. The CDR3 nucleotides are TGTGCCACCAGCAGACCGGGACAGGGTTACGGTGGCTACACCTTC. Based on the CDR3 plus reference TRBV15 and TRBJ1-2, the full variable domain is DAMVIQNPRYQVTQFGKPVTLSCSQTLNHNVMYWYQQKSSQAPKLLFHYYDKDFNNEADTPDNFQSRRPNTSFCFLDIRSPGLGDTAMYLCATSRPGQGYGGYTFGSGTRLTVV.

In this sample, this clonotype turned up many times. The CDR3 DNA sequence: TGTGCCAGCAGTGAATCAGGGGGGATGAACACTGAAGCTTTCTTT. This encodes CASSESGGMNTEAFF. The chain recombines TRBV25-1 with TRBJ1-1; TRBD1 matches at 7 bases. Germline V gives CDR1 MGHDK, CDR2 SYGVNS. This CDR3 is built from 15 residues. The ends lost 1 base at V and 0 bases at J; junction bases unmatched: 2.

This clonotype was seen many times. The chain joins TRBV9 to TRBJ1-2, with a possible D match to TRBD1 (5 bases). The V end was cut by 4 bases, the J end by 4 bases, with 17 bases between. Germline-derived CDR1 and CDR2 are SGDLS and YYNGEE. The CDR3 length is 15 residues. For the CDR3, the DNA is TGTGCCAGCAGCCCGGACTTCATCGGGGCCTATGGCTACACCTTC. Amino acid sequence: CASSPDFIGAYGYTF.

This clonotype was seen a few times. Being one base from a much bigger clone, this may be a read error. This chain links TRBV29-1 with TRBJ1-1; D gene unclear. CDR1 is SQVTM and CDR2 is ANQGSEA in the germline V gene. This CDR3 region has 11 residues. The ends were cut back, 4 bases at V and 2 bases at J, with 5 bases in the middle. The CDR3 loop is CSVVHNTEAFF. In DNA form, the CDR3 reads TGCAGCGTTGTCCATAACACTGAAGCTTTCTTT. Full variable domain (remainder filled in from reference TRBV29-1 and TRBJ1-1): SAVISQKPSRDICQRGTSLTIQCQVDSQVTMMFWYRQQPGQSLTLIATANQGSEATYESGFVIDKFPISRPNLTFSTLTVSNMSPEDSSIYLCSVVHNTEAFFGQGTRLTVV.

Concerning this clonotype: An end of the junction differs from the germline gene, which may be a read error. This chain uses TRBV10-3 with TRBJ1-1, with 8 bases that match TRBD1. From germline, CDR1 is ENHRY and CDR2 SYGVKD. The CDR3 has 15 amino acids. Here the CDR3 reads CAFSESSTGGTEAFF. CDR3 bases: TGTGCCTTCAGTGAGTCTTCAACAGGGGGCACTGAAGCTTTCTTT.